This T cell receptor (beta chain) was captured by sequencing in a study of CD8 T cells in Susac syndrome. About 0.45 to 1 ug RNA was reverse transcribed with random hexamers. Amplification of TCR beta CDR3 used immunoSEQ multiplex PCR across 54 Vbeta and 13 Jbeta. TCRdb recomputed calls from the immunoSEQ multiplex PCR reads with MiXCR, one row per CDR3 protein. The table lists about 280,000 distinct CDR3 sequences, roughly 85% of them singletons. TCR beta from blood CD8+ and CD4+ T cells was sequenced. The multiple sclerosis control group was made up of treatment-naive patients with stable or active relapsing-remitting disease. The germline gives CDR1 MGHRA, CDR2 YSYEKL. The CDR3 covers 14 residues. V was clipped by 0 bases and J by 7 bases, with 10 bases between them.

The material sequenced was CD8+ T cells from PBMCs. This TCR was sampled from a human donor with multiple sclerosis. V gene TRBV4-1 combines with J gene TRBJ2-1, with D possibly matching TRBD1 (5 bases). The CDR3 sequence is CASSQDRAGNEQFF. In DNA form, the CDR3 reads TGCGCCAGCAGCCAAGATAGGGCAGGGAATGAGCAGTTCTTC.